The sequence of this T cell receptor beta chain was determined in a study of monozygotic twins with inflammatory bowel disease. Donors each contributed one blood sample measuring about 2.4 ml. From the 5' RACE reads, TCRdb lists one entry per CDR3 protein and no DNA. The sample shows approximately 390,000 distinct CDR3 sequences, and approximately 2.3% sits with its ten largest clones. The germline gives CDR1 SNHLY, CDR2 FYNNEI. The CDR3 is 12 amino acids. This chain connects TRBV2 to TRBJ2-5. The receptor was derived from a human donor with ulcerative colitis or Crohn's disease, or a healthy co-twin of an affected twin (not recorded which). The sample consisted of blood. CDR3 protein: CASSPELGGQYF.